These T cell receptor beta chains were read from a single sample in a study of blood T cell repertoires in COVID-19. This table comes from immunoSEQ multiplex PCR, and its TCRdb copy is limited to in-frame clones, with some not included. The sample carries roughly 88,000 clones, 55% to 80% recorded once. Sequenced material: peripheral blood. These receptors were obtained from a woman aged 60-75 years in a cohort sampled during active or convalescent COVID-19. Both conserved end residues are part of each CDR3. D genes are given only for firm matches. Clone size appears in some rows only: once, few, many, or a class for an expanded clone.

CDR3 DNA: TGTGCCAGCAGCCCCCTCCGAGGACAGCAGAACACTGAAGCTTTCTTT; CDR3 protein: CASSPLRGQQNTEAFF; V gene: TRBV14; J gene: TRBJ1-1; D gene: .; clone size: .; CDR3 length: 16
CDR3 DNA: TGTGCCAGCAGTCCCAGGGGGTATTCACCCCTCCACTTT; CDR3 protein: CASSPRGYSPLHF; V gene: TRBV5-5; J gene: TRBJ1-6; D gene: TRBD1; clone size: .; CDR3 length: 13
CDR3 DNA: TGTGCCAGCAGGAACCAGGGGGCTGAAGCTTTCTTT; CDR3 protein: CASRNQGAEAFF; V gene: TRBV2; J gene: TRBJ1-1; D gene: TRBD1; clone size: .; CDR3 length: 12
CDR3 DNA: TGTGCCACCAGCAGAGAAAAACAGGGTACATCACCCCTCCACTTT; CDR3 protein: CATSREKQGTSPLHF; V gene: TRBV15; J gene: TRBJ1-6; D gene: .; clone size: .; CDR3 length: 15
CDR3 DNA: TGTGCCAGCAGTGATCTGGCAGAGCGGGATCAGCCCCAGCATTTT; CDR3 protein: CASSDLAERDQPQHF; V gene: TRBV25-1; J gene: TRBJ1-5; D gene: .; clone size: .; CDR3 length: 15
CDR3 DNA: TGTGCCAGCAGTGACAGACAGGGATTAAATGAAAAACTGTTTTTT; CDR3 protein: CASSDRQGLNEKLFF; V gene: TRBV6-6; J gene: TRBJ1-4; D gene: TRBD1; clone size: .; CDR3 length: 15
CDR3 DNA: TGTGCCAGCAGCCCTCAGCGGGGGCATGTTGATACGCAGTATTTT; CDR3 protein: CASSPQRGHVDTQYF; V gene: TRBV6-4; J gene: TRBJ2-3; D gene: TRBD2; clone size: .; CDR3 length: 15
CDR3 DNA: TGCGCCAGCAGCCTGCGCCAGGGTAGCACAGATACGCAGTATTTT; CDR3 protein: CASSLRQGSTDTQYF; V gene: TRBV4-1; J gene: TRBJ2-3; D gene: .; clone size: few; CDR3 length: 15
CDR3 DNA: TGTGCCAGCAGCCAAGGTGGAGGGCAAGAGACCCAGTACTTC; CDR3 protein: CASSQGGGQETQYF; V gene: TRBV3-1/TRBV3-2; J gene: TRBJ2-5; D gene: .; clone size: few; CDR3 length: 14
CDR3 DNA: TGCACCAGCAGCCAAGATCGAGATGAGACCTTCCGCGAGGAAAACACTGAAGCTTTCTTT; CDR3 protein: CTSSQDRDETFREENTEAFF; V gene: TRBV1; J gene: TRBJ1-1; D gene: .; clone size: .; CDR3 length: 20
CDR3 DNA: TGTGCCTCCACGACAGGGTTTCGCGGAATCACTGAAGCTTTCTTT; CDR3 protein: CASTTGFRGITEAFF; V gene: TRBV30; J gene: TRBJ1-1; D gene: TRBD1; clone size: .; CDR3 length: 15
CDR3 DNA: TGTGCCAGCAGGAGGGCAGGCCACGTAGGAGCTTTCTTT; CDR3 protein: CASRRAGHVGAFF; V gene: TRBV6-5; J gene: TRBJ1-1; D gene: .; clone size: .; CDR3 length: 13
CDR3 DNA: TGTGCCACCAGCAGAGATTGGTCTGTACAGGGGGGGAATCAGCCCCAGCATTTT; CDR3 protein: CATSRDWSVQGGNQPQHF; V gene: TRBV15; J gene: TRBJ1-5; D gene: TRBD1; clone size: few; CDR3 length: 18
CDR3 DNA: TGTGCCAGCAGTTACCCGCTAGGGGGTTACTCCTACGAGCAGTACTTC; CDR3 protein: CASSYPLGGYSYEQYF; V gene: TRBV6-2/TRBV6-3; J gene: TRBJ2-7; D gene: .; clone size: .; CDR3 length: 16
CDR3 DNA: TGCAGCGTTGAAACAGGCAGCTCTGGAAACACCATATATTTT; CDR3 protein: CSVETGSSGNTIYF; V gene: TRBV29-1; J gene: TRBJ1-3; D gene: .; clone size: .; CDR3 length: 14
CDR3 DNA: TGTGCCAGCAGCTTGGTAGCGGGGGGGCCTCGTTACGAGCAGTACTTC; CDR3 protein: CASSLVAGGPRYEQYF; V gene: TRBV5-6; J gene: TRBJ2-7; D gene: TRBD2; clone size: .; CDR3 length: 16
CDR3 DNA: TGTGCCAGCTCACAACGAACGGGTTTGAACACCGGGGAGCTGTTTTTT; CDR3 protein: CASSQRTGLNTGELFF; V gene: TRBV18; J gene: TRBJ2-2; D gene: .; clone size: .; CDR3 length: 16
CDR3 DNA: TGTGCCAGCAGTTACACTTTCGGGGGGTACCAAGAGACCCAGTACTTC; CDR3 protein: CASSYTFGGYQETQYF; V gene: TRBV6-5; J gene: TRBJ2-5; D gene: TRBD2; clone size: once; CDR3 length: 16
CDR3 DNA: TGTGCCAGCAGCCTAACGGGGGGTTCCTACGAGCAGTACTTC; CDR3 protein: CASSLTGGSYEQYF; V gene: TRBV7-2; J gene: TRBJ2-7; D gene: TRBD2; clone size: .; CDR3 length: 14
CDR3 DNA: TGTGCCAGCAGCGCGACAGGGGAGGGCGGAGACATTCAGTACTTC; CDR3 protein: CASSATGEGGDIQYF; V gene: TRBV3-1/TRBV3-2; J gene: TRBJ2-4; D gene: .; clone size: .; CDR3 length: 15
CDR3 DNA: TGTGCCACCGAGCAGGGAGAGACCCAGTACTTC; CDR3 protein: CATEQGETQYF; V gene: TRBV24-1; J gene: TRBJ2-5; D gene: .; clone size: .; CDR3 length: 11
CDR3 DNA: TGCGCCAGCAGCTGGAACAGGGATGGCTACACCTTC; CDR3 protein: CASSWNRDGYTF; V gene: TRBV5-1; J gene: TRBJ1-2; D gene: .; clone size: .; CDR3 length: 12
CDR3 DNA: TGCGCCAGCAGCTTGGCTTCTAGCGGGGGTGGTAGCACAGATACGCAGTATTTT; CDR3 protein: CASSLASSGGGSTDTQYF; V gene: TRBV5-1; J gene: TRBJ2-3; D gene: TRBD2; clone size: .; CDR3 length: 18
CDR3 DNA: TGTGCCAGCAGCCCCGGCCTAGCGGGGGGCACAGATACGCAGTATTTT; CDR3 protein: CASSPGLAGGTDTQYF; V gene: TRBV7-9; J gene: TRBJ2-3; D gene: TRBD2; clone size: .; CDR3 length: 16
CDR3 DNA: TGTGCCAGCAGCCAAGCAGGACAGTCAGGAGAGACCCAGTACTTC; CDR3 protein: CASSQAGQSGETQYF; V gene: TRBV4-2; J gene: TRBJ2-5; D gene: .; clone size: .; CDR3 length: 15
CDR3 DNA: TGTGCCAGCAGTTACCAGGGGCGGAAAGAGACCCAGTACTTC; CDR3 protein: CASSYQGRKETQYF; V gene: TRBV6-6; J gene: TRBJ2-5; D gene: .; clone size: few; CDR3 length: 14
CDR3 DNA: TGTGCCAGCTCACAACAAAACGAGGTCGGTTCACCCCTCCACTTT; CDR3 protein: CASSQQNEVGSPLHF; V gene: TRBV18; J gene: TRBJ1-6; D gene: .; clone size: .; CDR3 length: 15
CDR3 DNA: TGTGCCAGCAGTTACTCGTCAGCAGGACAAGAGACCCAGTACTTC; CDR3 protein: CASSYSSAGQETQYF; V gene: TRBV6-6; J gene: TRBJ2-5; D gene: .; clone size: .; CDR3 length: 15
CDR3 DNA: TGTGCCACCAGCAGAGATCGGAGGTCCAGAACTGAAGCTTTCTTT; CDR3 protein: CATSRDRRSRTEAFF; V gene: TRBV15; J gene: TRBJ1-1; D gene: .; clone size: once; CDR3 length: 15
CDR3 DNA: TGTGCCAGCAGCGTGCGACAGGTGAGGGGCACTGAAGCTTTCTTT; CDR3 protein: CASSVRQVRGTEAFF; V gene: TRBV5-4; J gene: TRBJ1-1; D gene: .; clone size: .; CDR3 length: 15
CDR3 DNA: TGTGCCAGCAGTTTTGACGGGGGCTACGAGCAGTACTTC; CDR3 protein: CASSFDGGYEQYF; V gene: TRBV27; J gene: TRBJ2-7; D gene: .; clone size: few; CDR3 length: 13
CDR3 DNA: TGTGCCAGCAGTCTGACGACTAGCGCGGGTTCGGGGGAGCAGTACTTC; CDR3 protein: CASSLTTSAGSGEQYF; V gene: TRBV28; J gene: TRBJ2-7; D gene: TRBD2; clone size: .; CDR3 length: 16
CDR3 DNA: TGTGCCTGGCAACTAGCGGGGGGGCCTTACGAGCAGTACTTC; CDR3 protein: CAWQLAGGPYEQYF; V gene: TRBV30; J gene: TRBJ2-7; D gene: TRBD2; clone size: .; CDR3 length: 14
CDR3 DNA: TGTGCCAGCAGTTTCAGGGCCTCGTTTTTGGGCACTGAAGCTTTCTTT; CDR3 protein: CASSFRASFLGTEAFF; V gene: TRBV28; J gene: TRBJ1-1; D gene: .; clone size: .; CDR3 length: 16
CDR3 DNA: TGTGCCAGCAGTTACACAGGGGCGACCTACAATGAGCAGTTCTTC; CDR3 protein: CASSYTGATYNEQFF; V gene: TRBV6-6; J gene: TRBJ2-1; D gene: TRBD1; clone size: .; CDR3 length: 15
CDR3 DNA: TGTGCCAGCAGTGAATTGGGGGGGCCTCAAGAGACCCAGTACTTC; CDR3 protein: CASSELGGPQETQYF; V gene: TRBV2; J gene: TRBJ2-5; D gene: .; clone size: .; CDR3 length: 15
CDR3 DNA: TGTGCCAGCAGCCAAACGACAGGGACCGAGCAGTACTTC; CDR3 protein: CASSQTTGTEQYF; V gene: TRBV3-1/TRBV3-2; J gene: TRBJ2-7; D gene: TRBD1; clone size: .; CDR3 length: 13
CDR3 DNA: TGTGCCAGCAGCGAGACAGGGTTCTATGAGGGAAACACCATATATTTT; CDR3 protein: CASSETGFYEGNTIYF; V gene: TRBV5-5; J gene: TRBJ1-3; D gene: TRBD1; clone size: .; CDR3 length: 16
CDR3 DNA: TGTGCCAGCAGCCCGGGAGATCGGGACGGCTACGAGCAGTACTTC; CDR3 protein: CASSPGDRDGYEQYF; V gene: TRBV5-6; J gene: TRBJ2-7; D gene: .; clone size: .; CDR3 length: 15
CDR3 DNA: TGCGCCAGCAGCATCGGACAGGGGAGAGAAAAACTGTTTTTT; CDR3 protein: CASSIGQGREKLFF; V gene: TRBV5-1; J gene: TRBJ1-4; D gene: TRBD1; clone size: few; CDR3 length: 14
CDR3 DNA: TGTGCCAGTAGTAGCGGACAGGGAACGCCGCAGTTCTTC; CDR3 protein: CASSSGQGTPQFF; V gene: TRBV19; J gene: TRBJ2-1; D gene: TRBD1; clone size: few; CDR3 length: 13
CDR3 DNA: TGTGCCAGCAGCGTAGCACCGCGGTCCGACGTTCTACTTAGCTCTGGAAACACCATATATTTT; CDR3 protein: CASSVAPRSDVLLSSGNTIYF; V gene: TRBV9; J gene: TRBJ1-3; D gene: .; clone size: .; CDR3 length: 21
CDR3 DNA: TGCGCCAGCAGCCCCGGGGGGACTAGCGGGGGAAGGGATACGCAGTATTTT; CDR3 protein: CASSPGGTSGGRDTQYF; V gene: TRBV5-1; J gene: TRBJ2-3; D gene: TRBD2; clone size: .; CDR3 length: 17
CDR3 DNA: TGTGCCAGCAGCCAAGATGGAGACCGGGGTTTCGACGAGCAGTACTTC; CDR3 protein: CASSQDGDRGFDEQYF; V gene: TRBV3-1/TRBV3-2; J gene: TRBJ2-7; D gene: .; clone size: .; CDR3 length: 16
CDR3 DNA: TGTGCCAGCAGCTCCACTAGCGGGGGGGCCGAGGAGGAGCAGTTCTTC; CDR3 protein: CASSSTSGGAEEEQFF; V gene: TRBV7-9; J gene: TRBJ2-1; D gene: TRBD2; clone size: .; CDR3 length: 16
CDR3 DNA: TGCGCCAGCAGCCAAGATCTTGGTTCGAGGGGGGGCACCTTCTACGAGCAGTACTTC; CDR3 protein: CASSQDLGSRGGTFYEQYF; V gene: TRBV4-3; J gene: TRBJ2-7; D gene: .; clone size: .; CDR3 length: 19
CDR3 DNA: TGTGCCAGCTCACCTCCTTCTGCCGGGACAGCCGCCGGGGAGCTGTTTTTT; CDR3 protein: CASSPPSAGTAAGELFF; V gene: TRBV18; J gene: TRBJ2-2; D gene: TRBD1; clone size: .; CDR3 length: 17
CDR3 DNA: TGTGCCACCAGCAGAGGCAGGGAAGAGACCCAGTACTTC; CDR3 protein: CATSRGREETQYF; V gene: TRBV15; J gene: TRBJ2-5; D gene: .; clone size: .; CDR3 length: 13
CDR3 DNA: TGTGCCAGCTCACCCTCCAGGGGTGTGGGGAATCAGCCCCAGCATTTT; CDR3 protein: CASSPSRGVGNQPQHF; V gene: TRBV18; J gene: TRBJ1-5; D gene: .; clone size: .; CDR3 length: 16
CDR3 DNA: TGTGCCAGCACCGGGGACAGGGGGAAGGGGGCTTTCTTT; CDR3 protein: CASTGDRGKGAFF; V gene: TRBV2; J gene: TRBJ1-1; D gene: TRBD1; clone size: .; CDR3 length: 13
CDR3 DNA: TGTGCCAGTTTAGAGCGGGGGGGCTTCACAGATACGCAGTATTTT; CDR3 protein: CASLERGGFTDTQYF; V gene: TRBV19; J gene: TRBJ2-3; D gene: TRBD2; clone size: .; CDR3 length: 15
CDR3 DNA: TGTGCCAGCAGCTTACAGGGGGACACTGAAGCTTTCTTT; CDR3 protein: CASSLQGDTEAFF; V gene: TRBV11-3; J gene: TRBJ1-1; D gene: TRBD1; clone size: .; CDR3 length: 13
CDR3 DNA: TGTGCCAGCAGCCCCACTAGAATTGAGACCCAGTACTTC; CDR3 protein: CASSPTRIETQYF; V gene: TRBV4-2; J gene: TRBJ2-5; D gene: .; clone size: .; CDR3 length: 13
CDR3 DNA: TGCGCCAGCAGCAGAGACAGTCTTACAGGGGAGACCCAGTACTTC; CDR3 protein: CASSRDSLTGETQYF; V gene: TRBV5-1; J gene: TRBJ2-5; D gene: .; clone size: .; CDR3 length: 15